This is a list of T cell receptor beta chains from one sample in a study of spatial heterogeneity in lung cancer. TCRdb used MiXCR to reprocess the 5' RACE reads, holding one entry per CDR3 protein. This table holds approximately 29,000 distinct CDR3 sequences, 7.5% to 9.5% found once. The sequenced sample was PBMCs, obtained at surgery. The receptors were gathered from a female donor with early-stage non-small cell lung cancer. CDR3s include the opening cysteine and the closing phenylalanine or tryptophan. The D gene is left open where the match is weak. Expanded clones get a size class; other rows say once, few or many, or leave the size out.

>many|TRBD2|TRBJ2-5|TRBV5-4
TGTGCCAGCAGCTCCGGACTAGTCAAAGAGACCCAGTACTTC
CASSSGLVKETQYF
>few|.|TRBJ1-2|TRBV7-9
TGTGCCAGCAGCCATGAGGGACGGTATCGTGGCTACACCTTC
CASSHEGRYRGYTF
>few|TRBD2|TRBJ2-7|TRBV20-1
TGCAGTGCTAGTGAGGGACTAGCGGGAGAAAGCTCCTACGAGCAGTACTTC
CSASEGLAGESSYEQYF
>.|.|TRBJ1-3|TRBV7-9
TGTGCCAGCAGGGCGGACAGCTCCTCTGGAAACACCATATATTTT
CASRADSSSGNTIYF
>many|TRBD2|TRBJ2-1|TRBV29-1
TGCAGCGTCGCCGGGACTAGCGTGAATGAGCAGTTCTTC
CSVAGTSVNEQFF
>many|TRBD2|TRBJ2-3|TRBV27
TGTGCCAGTCAGCGGGAGTCGGCGTGGGATACGCAGTATTTT
CASQRESAWDTQYF
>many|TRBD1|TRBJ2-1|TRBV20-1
TGCAGTGCTCCGGGACAGGGGGCGATTCATGAGCAGTTCTTC
CSAPGQGAIHEQFF
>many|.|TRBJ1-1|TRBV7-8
TGTGCCAGCAGCTTAGCAGCGAACACTGAAGCTTTCTTT
CASSLAANTEAFF
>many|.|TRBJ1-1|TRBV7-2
TGTGCCAGCAGCTTAAAATTTGACAGATTTTCCCCCAGGGCTTTCTTT
CASSLKFDRFSPRAFF
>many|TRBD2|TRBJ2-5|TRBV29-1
TGCAGCGTGGGGTGTTGGACTAGCGGAGAGACCCAGTACTTC
CSVGCWTSGETQYF
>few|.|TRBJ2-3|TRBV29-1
TGCAGCGTTGCGCTAGGAGGGCGGGATACGCAGTATTTT
CSVALGGRDTQYF
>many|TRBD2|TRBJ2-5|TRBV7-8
TGTGCCAGCAGCTTAGCCCTAGCGGGGCTTGAGACCCAGTACTTC
CASSLALAGLETQYF
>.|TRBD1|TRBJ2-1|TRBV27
TGTGCCAGCACCACAGGGGAACTGACGAATGAGCAGTTCTTC
CASTTGELTNEQFF
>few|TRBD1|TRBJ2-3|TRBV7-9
TGTGCCAGCAGCCTCCGACAGGGAACGAGCACAGATACGCAGTATTTT
CASSLRQGTSTDTQYF
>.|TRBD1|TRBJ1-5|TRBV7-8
TGTGCCAGCAGCTGGGGTCAGGGGGCGAGCAATCAGCCCCAGCATTTT
CASSWGQGASNQPQHF
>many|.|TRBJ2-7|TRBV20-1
TGCAGTGCTCGCCGAGGACAGTCCTACGAGCAGTACTTC
CSARRGQSYEQYF
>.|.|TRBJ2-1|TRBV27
TGTGCCAGCAGTCCTATCGGCAGCCCCTCCTACAATGAGCAGTTCTTC
CASSPIGSPSYNEQFF
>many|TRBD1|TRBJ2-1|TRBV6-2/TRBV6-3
TGTGCCAGCAGTTACGGGACAGGGGATTACAATGAGCAGTTCTTC
CASSYGTGDYNEQFF
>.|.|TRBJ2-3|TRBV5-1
TGCGCCAGCAGCTTAGGGAGAGATACGCAGTATTTT
CASSLGRDTQYF
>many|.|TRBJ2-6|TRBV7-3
TGTGCCAGCAGCCTAAGAGGCTTAACTGGGGCCAACGTCCTGACTTTC
CASSLRGLTGANVLTF
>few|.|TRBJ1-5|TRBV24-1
TGTGCCACCAGTGATTTAACGCAAAGTCAGCCCCAGCATTTT
CATSDLTQSQPQHF
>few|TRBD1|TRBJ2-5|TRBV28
TGTGCCAGCAGTTCTTCCGGGACAGGGCTCAACATCCAGTACTTC
CASSSSGTGLNIQYF
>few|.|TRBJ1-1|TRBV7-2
TGTGCCAGCAGCTTAAACAGGGTGGCGACTGAAGCTTTCTTT
CASSLNRVATEAFF
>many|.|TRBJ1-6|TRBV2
TGTGCCAGCAGCGAATCGGTTGGCGGATCACCCCTCCACTTT
CASSESVGGSPLHF
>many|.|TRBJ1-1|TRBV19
TGTGCCAGTAGTAGATCGGGGGTGGGAGGCACTGAAGCTTTCTTT
CASSRSGVGGTEAFF
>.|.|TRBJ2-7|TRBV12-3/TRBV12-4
TGTGCCAGCAGTTGGACAGCCCGGGGTGAGCAGTACTTC
CASSWTARGEQYF
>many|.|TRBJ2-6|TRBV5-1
TGCGCCAGCAGCCCCGGACACCTAATTACGAGGTCTGGGGCCAACGTCCTGACTTTC
CASSPGHLITRSGANVLTF
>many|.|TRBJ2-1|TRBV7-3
TGTGCCAGCAGTCGATTGTACGGCAATGAGCAGTTCTTC
CASSRLYGNEQFF
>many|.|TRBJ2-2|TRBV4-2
TGTGCCAGCAGCCAAGACAGGACAACGAACACCGGGGAGCTGTTTTTT
CASSQDRTTNTGELFF
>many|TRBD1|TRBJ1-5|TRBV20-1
TGCAGTGCTAGGGAGGGGGCGCTTAGCAATCAGCCCCAGCATTTT
CSAREGALSNQPQHF
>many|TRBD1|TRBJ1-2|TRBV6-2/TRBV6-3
TGTGCCAGCAGTACAGGGGGCGACTATGGCTACACCTTC
CASSTGGDYGYTF
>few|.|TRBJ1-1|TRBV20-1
TGCAGTGCATCTCAGGGGCAGGACACTGAAGCTTTCTTT
CSASQGQDTEAFF
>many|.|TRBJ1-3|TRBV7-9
TGTGCCAGCAGCCCGCGGTCGGGGCGAGGAAACACCATATATTTT
CASSPRSGRGNTIYF
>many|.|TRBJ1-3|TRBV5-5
TGTGCCAGCAGCTTGGCGGGACGGTCTGGAAACACCATATATTTT
CASSLAGRSGNTIYF
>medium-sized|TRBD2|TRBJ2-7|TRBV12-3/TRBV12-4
TGTGCCAGCAGTTTAGCGCAAGGACTAGCCTACGAGCAGTACTTC
CASSLAQGLAYEQYF
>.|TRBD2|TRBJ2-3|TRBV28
TGTGCCAGCAGTTCCCTAGCGGGGATTAGCACAGATACGCAGTATTTT
CASSSLAGISTDTQYF
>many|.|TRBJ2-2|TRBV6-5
TGTGCCAGCAGTTCCCGCGGCGGGGAGCTGTTTTTT
CASSSRGGELFF
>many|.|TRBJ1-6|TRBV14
TGTGCCAGCAGCCAAGTCCCAGGGCTCGGGAATTCACCCCTCCACTTT
CASSQVPGLGNSPLHF
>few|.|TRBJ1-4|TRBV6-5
TGTGCCAGCTCCGGGACATACGAAAAACTGTTTTTT
CASSGTYEKLFF
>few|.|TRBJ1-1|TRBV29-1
TGCAGCGTTGAAGGCAGTTTGAACACTGAAGCTTTCTTT
CSVEGSLNTEAFF
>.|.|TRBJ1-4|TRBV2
TGTGCCAGCAGAGCCTTCGACAGCCTGAATGAAAAACTGTTTTTT
CASRAFDSLNEKLFF
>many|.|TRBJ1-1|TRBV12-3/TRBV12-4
TGTGCCAGCGGGAAGACAGGCACTGAAGCTTTCTTT
CASGKTGTEAFF
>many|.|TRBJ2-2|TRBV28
TGTGCCAGCAGTTCATGGGGACTGCCGTACTCGAACACCGGGGAGCTGTTTTTT
CASSSWGLPYSNTGELFF
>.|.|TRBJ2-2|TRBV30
TGTGCCTGGAGTAGCAGGACCGGGGAGCTGTTTTTT
CAWSSRTGELFF
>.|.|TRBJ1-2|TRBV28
TGTGCCAGCAGTTTTATTTTGGGGCGAGTTCCCTTCTACTATGGCTACACCTTC
CASSFILGRVPFYYGYTF
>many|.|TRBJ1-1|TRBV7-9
TGTGCCAGCAGAGAACCGGGACGCGCTGAAGCTTTCTTT
CASREPGRAEAFF
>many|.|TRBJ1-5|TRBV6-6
TGTGCCAGCAGTTACGGCAGGGGCGGGCAGCCCCAGCATTTT
CASSYGRGGQPQHF
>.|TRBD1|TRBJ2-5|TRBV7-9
TGTGCCAGCAGCTTGTTAGGGACAGGGAACCAAGAGACCCAGTACTTC
CASSLLGTGNQETQYF
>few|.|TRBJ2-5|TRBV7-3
TGTGCCAGCAGTCACGCCCCCGGGACTCCCGGGAGAGAGACCCAGTACTTC
CASSHAPGTPGRETQYF
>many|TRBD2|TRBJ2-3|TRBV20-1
TGCAGTGTCGAGAAGAGTAGCGGGCGCACAGATACGCAGTATTTT
CSVEKSSGRTDTQYF
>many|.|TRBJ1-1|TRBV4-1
TGCGCCAGCAGCCAAGCTGGTTGGTATTCAGCTGAAGCTTTCTTT
CASSQAGWYSAEAFF
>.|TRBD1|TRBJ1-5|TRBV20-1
TGCAGTGCCCTCAGTGACAGGGGGAATCAGCCCCAGCATTTT
CSALSDRGNQPQHF